The 10 T cell receptor beta chains in this list originate from one sample, sequenced in a study of control samples from healthy donors and cancer patients. Generated by immunoSEQ multiplex PCR, the TCRdb table keeps only in-frame clones and is missing some. The sample shows over 120,000 clones, 85% to 95% of them seen only once. Sequencing was done on a sample of PBMCs. Every receptor here comes from a man in his 60s with colorectal cancer.

The V gene is TRBV19, the J gene TRBJ2-1; 8 bases agree with TRBD2. There are 17 residues in the CDR3. Germline CDR1 reads LNHDA; CDR2 reads SQIVND (reference sequence). The V segment lost 5 bases and the J segment 5 bases; nucleotides outside the gene matches: 14. As DNA, the CDR3 is TGTGCCAGTAGTGGAGTAGGAACCGGGACTAGGGACAATGAGCAGTTCTTC. As protein: CASSGVGTGTRDNEQFF.

The chain has TRBV19 and TRBJ1-6, with unresolved D. This CDR3 has 15 residues. Germline lookup yields CDR1 LNHDA and CDR2 SQIVND (reference sequence). V was pared by 5 bases and J by 8 bases, with 16 bases between. For the CDR3, the DNA is TGTGCCAGTAGTGATCAAGCGCCCCCGCATTCACCCCTCCACTTT. This codes for CASSDQAPPHSPLHF.

The chain employs TRBV9 and TRBJ2-1; 14 bases fit TRBD2. Germline CDR1 and CDR2: SGDLS and YYNGEE. Losses at the gene ends were 4 bases for V and 13 bases for J; bases not matched to a gene: 10. This CDR3 has 15 amino acids. The CDR3 nucleotides are TGTGCCAGCAGCCCGCGGACTAGCGGGGGGATCCTACAGTTCTTC. Protein product: CASSPRTSGGILQFF.

V usage is TRBV6-6 and J usage is TRBJ1-2; 9 bases agree with TRBD1. CDR3 size: 13 residues. Unmatched junction bases numbered 6, after V lost 2 bases and J lost 11 bases. Per the germline V gene, CDR1 is MNHNY and CDR2 is SVGAGI (reference sequence). The DNA for the CDR3 is TGTGCCAGCAGTTACCTGGGACAGGGTGGGTACACCTTC. Protein: CASSYLGQGGYTF.

The chain combines TRBV7-8 with TRBJ1-2, with unresolved D. The ends were cut back, 3 bases at V and 0 bases at J, with 14 bases in the middle. Germline V CDR1 and CDR2: SGHVS, FQNEAQ. CDR3 length equals 16 residues. CDR3 nucleotides: TGTGCCAGCAGCTTCGGACGACGGAACTCTAACTATGGCTACACCTTC. Translation: CASSFGRRNSNYGYTF.

The genes are TRBV19 and TRBJ1-5; no reliable D call. V lost 3 bases and J 1 base, leaving 13 bases between the germline ends. The CDR3 runs 16 residues. The germline V gene has CDR1 LNHDA and CDR2 SQIVND (reference sequence). CDR3 nucleotides: TGTGCCAGTAGTATTGACGAGGGCATGAGCAATCAGCCCCAGCATTTT. It is translated as CASSIDEGMSNQPQHF. The complete variable domain, with remaining parts taken from reference TRBV19 and TRBJ1-5, reads DGGITQSPKYLFRKEGQNVTLSCEQNLNHDAMYWYRQDPGQGLRLIYYSQIVNDFQKGDIAEGYSVSREKKESFPLTVTSAQKNPTAFYLCASSIDEGMSNQPQHFGDGTRLSIL.

The chain combines TRBV6-6 with TRBJ1-1; TRBD1 matches at 7 bases. This CDR3 is built from 11 residues. Germline CDR1 MNHNY, CDR2 SVGAGI (reference sequence). J was trimmed by 8 bases and V by 5 bases; bases with no gene match: 2. CDR3 DNA sequence: TGTGCCAGCAGTCAGGGGGAGGAAGCTTTCTTT. Translated: CASSQGEEAFF.

The chain employs TRBV7-2 and TRBJ1-1; TRBD1 agrees at 7 bases. Germline V CDR1 and CDR2: SGHTA, FQGNSA. Losses at the gene ends were 4 bases for V and 9 bases for J; bases not matched to a gene: 5. The CDR3 runs to 12 residues. The CDR3 DNA is TGTGCCAGCAGCTACCCGGGACAGCAAGCTTTCTTT. Protein: CASSYPGQQAFF.

This clone was recorded only once. The chain links TRBV7-2 to TRBJ1-5, with D possibly matching TRBD1 (5 bases). Germline CDR1 reads SGHTA; CDR2 reads FQGNSA. CDR3 length: 15 amino acids. Trimming stripped 3 bases from V and 0 bases from J, with 9 bases between. The CDR3 DNA follows: TGTGCCAGCAGCTTCGGGGCCTCTAGCAATCAGCCCCAGCATTTT. This sequence encodes CASSFGASSNQPQHF.

On this clone: The sample has other DNA sequences that encode this CDR3 too. The chain recombines TRBV6-5 with TRBJ2-1, with D perhaps matching TRBD1 or TRBD2 (5 bases each). Germline CDR1 MNHEY, CDR2 SVGAGI. CDR3 length: 14 residues. Trimming left V 2 bases short and J 1 base short, with 6 bases between. The CDR3, as DNA: TGTGCCAGCAGTTACGGGGGTTCCTACAATGAGCAGTTCTTC. Translating gives CASSYGGSYNEQFF.